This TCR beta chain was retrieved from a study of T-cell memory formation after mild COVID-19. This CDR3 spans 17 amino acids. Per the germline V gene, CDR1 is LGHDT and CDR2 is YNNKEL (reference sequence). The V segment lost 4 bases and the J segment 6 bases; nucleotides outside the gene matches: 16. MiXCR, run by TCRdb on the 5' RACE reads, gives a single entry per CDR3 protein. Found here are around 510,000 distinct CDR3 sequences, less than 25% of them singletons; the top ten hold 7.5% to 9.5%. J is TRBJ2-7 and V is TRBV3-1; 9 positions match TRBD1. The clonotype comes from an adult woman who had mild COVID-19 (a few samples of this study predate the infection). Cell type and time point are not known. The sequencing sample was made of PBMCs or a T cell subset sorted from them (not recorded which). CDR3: CASSPPLTGTGSGEQYF. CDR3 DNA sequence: TGTGCCAGCAGCCCCCCGCTTACCGGGACAGGGTCTGGCGAGCAGTACTTC.